This passage covers 25 T cell receptor beta chains from one sample sequenced in a study of blood T cell repertoires in COVID-19 (dated by TCRdb to the early 2020s). The library was produced with the immunoSEQ multiplex PCR assay. Not all clones reach the TCRdb copy of this immuneACCESS table, which keeps in-frame sequences only. Checked studies attribute under half of the gap to unresolved V genes and leave the rest unexplained. The sample yields 400,000 or so clones; roughly 90% were counted once. About 1.6% of the sample rests with the top ten. The sample comprised peripheral blood. Receptors were obtained from a woman aged 40-49 years with COVID-19, enrolled during active disease.

The V gene is TRBV5-5, the J gene TRBJ2-1, with D possibly being TRBD2 (6 bases). This CDR3 region has 11 residues. Trimming left V 3 bases short and J 12 bases short, with 10 bases between. Germline values: CDR1 SGHKS, CDR2 YYEKEE (reference sequence). CDR3 region: CASSYLGGQFF. In DNA form, the CDR3 reads TGTGCCAGCAGCTACTTGGGGGGGCAGTTCTTC.

The chain links TRBV19 to TRBJ1-2, with D uncertain. The CDR3 is 13 residues long. Looked up from germline, CDR1 is LNHDA and CDR2 is SQIVND (reference sequence). Trimming cost V 6 bases and J 0 bases, with 8 bases left between them. CDR3 bases: TGTGCCAGTAGCCGGAGAGCTAACTATGGCTACACCTTC. Amino acids: CASSRRANYGYTF.

The V and J genes are TRBV7-9 and TRBJ2-7, with D maybe TRBD1 (7 bases). CDR3 length: 15 residues. Trimming cost V 1 base and J 6 bases, with 16 bases left between them. Germline V gene sequence: CDR1 SEHNR, CDR2 FQNEAQ (reference sequence). The CDR3 nucleotides are TGTGCCAGCAGCTTAGGTGTGGGGGGACAGCGCGAGCAGTACTTC. Encoded protein: CASSLGVGGQREQYF.

The J gene is TRBJ2-3, the V gene TRBV30; 14 positions match TRBD2. The V gene's germline CDR1 is GTSNPN and CDR2 SVGIG (reference sequence). The CDR3 sequence is 16 residues long. After removal of 1 base from V and 3 bases from J, the junction contained 3 bases not matched to a gene. CDR3 residues: CAWSAGTSGRTDTQYF. Here the CDR3 DNA reads TGTGCCTGGAGTGCTGGGACTAGCGGGAGAACAGATACGCAGTATTTT.

The chain recombines TRBV20-1 with TRBJ2-5; 13 bases are shared with TRBD2. Per the germline V gene, CDR1 is DFQATT and CDR2 is SNEGSKA (reference sequence). V was clipped by 3 bases and J by 5 bases; unmatched bases: 3. The CDR3 is 14 residues long. CDR3 sequence: CSASQLAGGETQYF. CDR3 coding DNA: TGCAGTGCTAGTCAACTAGCGGGAGGGGAGACCCAGTACTTC.

V is TRBV6-4 and J is TRBJ2-2; D is undetermined. The CDR3 has 13 residues. V lost 2 bases to trimming and J lost 2 bases, with 3 bases between them. Germline V gene lookup returns CDR1 MRHNA and CDR2 SNTAGT. The CDR3 is CASSDTNTGELFF. CDR3 coding DNA: TGTGCCAGCAGTGACACTAACACCGGGGAGCTGTTTTTT.

This clone was recorded only once. The chain joins TRBV20-1 to TRBJ2-7; tentatively, D is TRBD1 (6 bases). Trimming left V 6 bases short and J 9 bases short, with 12 bases between. Germline lookup yields CDR1 DFQATT and CDR2 SNEGSKA (reference sequence). The CDR3 contains 10 residues. CDR3 in amino acids: CSAHEDRQYF. The CDR3 bases are TGCAGTGCCCATGAGGACAGGCAGTACTTC.

This clone was detected a few times. The gene calls are TRBV6-2 or TRBV6-3 and TRBJ1-1, with D unresolved. Trimming removed 2 bases at V and 4 bases at J, with 8 bases between. CDR3 size: 13 residues. Germline-derived CDR1 and CDR2 are MNHEY and SVGEGT. The CDR3 DNA sequence: TGTGCCAGCAGTTACGCGGTTTCCACTGAAGCTTTCTTT. Translating it yields CASSYAVSTEAFF.

The chain employs TRBV7-2 and TRBJ2-3; 9 bases match TRBD2. V dropped 5 bases and J dropped 0; count of bases not matched to a gene: 6. CDR1 SGHTA and CDR2 FQGNSA come from the germline V gene. The CDR3 is 16 residues long. The CDR3 loop is CASSRVAGASTDTQYF. In DNA form, the CDR3 reads TGTGCCAGCAGCCGTGTAGCGGGGGCTAGCACAGATACGCAGTATTTT.

This clone came up a few times. The chain is built from TRBV7-8 and TRBJ1-3, with D possibly matching TRBD1 (5 bases). The germline V and J ends were trimmed by 1 base and 2 bases, with 15 bases remaining between them. The CDR3 consists of 17 residues. Looked up from germline, CDR1 is SGHVS and CDR2 is FQNEAQ. DNA of the CDR3: TGTGCCAGCAGCTTAGATGATCAGGGCAGGGCTGGAAACACCATATATTTT. It translates to CASSLDDQGRAGNTIYF.

The V call is TRBV28, the J call TRBJ2-3; the D gene is possibly TRBD2 (5 bases). With 2 bases removed from V and 0 bases from J, the gap between germline ends came to 9 bases. The germline gives CDR1 MDHEN, CDR2 SYDVKM. This CDR3 region has 15 residues. The CDR3 here is CASSLLGESTDTQYF. The CDR3 DNA follows: TGTGCCAGCAGTTTACTCGGGGAAAGCACAGATACGCAGTATTTT.

About this clone: Other DNA sequences within the sample encode an identical CDR3. The DNA of the CDR3 is TGTGCCAGCAGTGAACGGAGGAGCTCCTATAATTCACCCCTCCACTTT. Translating gives CASSERRSSYNSPLHF. The rearrangement uses TRBV2 and TRBJ1-6, with D unclear. V lost 2 bases and J lost 0, with 8 bases in between. CDR3 size: 16 residues. CDR1 is SNHLY and CDR2 is FYNNEI in the germline V gene.

The chain joins TRBV11-2 to TRBJ2-5; D might be TRBD2 (5 bases). The CDR3 is 14 amino acids. Trimming took off 0 bases at V and 4 bases at J, with 9 bases between the two ends. CDR1 and CDR2 (germline): SGHAT, FQNNGV. DNA for the CDR3: TGTGCCAGCAGCTTAGATAGAGGGCCAGAGACCCAGTACTTC. It yields the protein CASSLDRGPETQYF.

The V gene is TRBV6-5, the J gene TRBJ2-7, with TRBD2 matching 7 bases. Germline V gene lookup returns CDR1 MNHEY and CDR2 SVGAGI. This CDR3 is built from 14 residues. J lost 6 bases, V lost 6 bases, and 11 bases had no gene match. The CDR3 here is CASSPPGLFPEQYF. CDR3 sequence (DNA): TGTGCCAGCAGCCCACCGGGACTATTCCCCGAGCAGTACTTC.

The chain recombines TRBV7-2 with TRBJ1-1; D is possibly TRBD1 (5 bases). This CDR3 region has 16 residues. Trimming pared 0 bases from V and 6 bases from J, leaving 17 bases between. Germline loops: CDR1 SGHTA, CDR2 FQGNSA. CDR3 DNA: TGTGCCAGCAGCTTAGCGACCTCAGTGTCGGGGGCTGAAGCTTTCTTT. This encodes CASSLATSVSGAEAFF.

J is TRBJ2-6 and V is TRBV11-2; tentatively, D is TRBD1 (5 bases). The CDR3 covers 13 residues. Trimming took off 1 base at V and 10 bases at J, with 8 bases between the two ends. Germline V lookup: CDR1 SGHAT, CDR2 FQNNGV. Here the CDR3 DNA reads TGTGCCAGCAGCTTAGTACAGGAGAACGTCCTGACTTTC. Residues: CASSLVQENVLTF.

The rearrangement joins TRBV21-1 to TRBJ2-3; the table names TRBD1, a call not compared with the DNA. TRBV21-1 is a documented pseudogene. The CDR3 has 17 amino acids. CDR3 amino acids: CASMGHGRGVYTDTQYF. In nucleotides, the CDR3 is TGTGCCAGCATGGGGCACGGCAGGGGGGTATACACAGATACGCAGTATTTT.

J is TRBJ1-1 and V is TRBV7-3, with 9 bases lining up with TRBD1. V shed 5 bases, J shed 5 bases, and the junction held 6 bases outside the gene matches. CDR1 and CDR2 from the germline V gene are SGHTA and FQGTGA. The CDR3 spans 14 residues. DNA of the CDR3: TGTGCCAGCAGCATACAGGGGGCCGAGACTGAAGCTTTCTTT. This encodes CASSIQGAETEAFF.

This sequence joins TRBV5-6 and TRBJ2-7; TRBD1 agrees at 9 bases. CDR1 is SGHDT and CDR2 is YYEEEE in the germline V gene. The V and J ends lost 2 bases and 5 bases, in that order; junction bases with no gene match: 8. The CDR3 totals 15 residues. The CDR3 DNA sequence: TGTGCCAGCAGCTTATCCGGGACAGGGATCCACGAGCAGTACTTC. Amino acids: CASSLSGTGIHEQYF.

The rearrangement links TRBV11-2 to TRBJ2-6; 7 bases match TRBD1. V trimming: 4 bases; J trimming: 1 base; junction bases outside the gene matches: 7. The CDR3 runs to 17 residues. In germline, CDR1 is SGHAT, CDR2 FQNNGV. CDR3 DNA: TGTGCCAGCAGCTCAGGAAAGGGGGCATCTGGGGCCAACGTCCTGACTTTC. Its translation: CASSSGKGASGANVLTF.

The chain recombines TRBV4-3 with TRBJ2-2; 7 positions match TRBD2. Germline lookup yields CDR1 LGHNA and CDR2 YSLEER. Losses at the gene ends were 0 bases for V and 0 bases for J; bases not matched to a gene: 7. The CDR3 extends over 18 amino acids. CDR3 DNA sequence: TGCGCCAGCAGCCAAGAAACGGGGGGAACCGCGAACACCGGGGAGCTGTTTTTT. Protein sequence: CASSQETGGTANTGELFF.

This clone has a single count. The chain joins TRBV19 to TRBJ2-1, with 8 bases aligning to TRBD2. The CDR3 is made up of 16 amino acids. J gave up 5 bases and V 4 bases, and 10 bases lay outside the gene matches. From germline, CDR1 is LNHDA and CDR2 SQIVND (reference sequence). The CDR3 is CASSTVGSGSDNEQFF. In DNA form, the CDR3 reads TGTGCCAGTAGTACGGTAGGGAGCGGGAGCGACAATGAGCAGTTCTTC.

CDR3 DNA: TGTGCCAGCAGTCCTATGAACACCGGGGAGCTGTTTTTT. It codes for CASSPMNTGELFF. The chain joins TRBV27 to TRBJ2-2; no clear D gene. V gave up 5 bases and J gave up 1 base, with 5 bases separating them. The germline CDR1 and CDR2 sequences are MNHEY and SMNVEV (reference sequence). There are 13 residues in the CDR3.

This chain joins TRBV4-2 and TRBJ2-7; tentatively, D is TRBD2 (6 bases). V was clipped by 4 bases and J by 5 bases, with 12 bases between them. Germline loops: CDR1 LGHNA, CDR2 YNFKEQ. There are 13 residues in the CDR3. The CDR3 DNA follows: TGTGCCAGCAGCCGAGAGACTAGTCACGAGCAGTACTTC. This encodes CASSRETSHEQYF.

The rearrangement joins TRBV6-2 or TRBV6-3 to TRBJ2-2; 11 nucleotides match TRBD2. Germline trimming cut 6 bases from V and 5 bases from J; bases unmatched to any gene: 8. The V gene's germline CDR1 is MNHEY and CDR2 SVGEGT. The CDR3 runs 16 residues. Here the CDR3 DNA reads TGTGCCAGCAGCGCTGGACTAGCGGGCTTGACCGGGGAGCTGTTTTTT. It is translated as CASSAGLAGLTGELFF.